A few counts support the clone carrying this T cell receptor beta chain. Sequencing was performed with immunoSEQ multiplex PCR; in TCRdb, only in-frame clones are kept and a portion is missing. The data contain fewer than 300,000 clones, 87% of them singletons. The record originates from a study of blood T cell repertoires in COVID-19. Overall study: Specimens from acute and convalescent COVID-19 originated in the United States, Italy and Spain. PBMCs, B-cell-depleted T cells, or T cells provided the cDNA or gDNA that made up the material.

The CDR3 contains 15 residues. The germline CDR1 and CDR2 sequences are MNHEY and SVGAGI. V was trimmed by 6 bases and J by 4 bases, leaving 16 bases between them. Sequencing input: peripheral blood. The sequence was obtained from a woman in her thirties or forties who had recovered from COVID-19. The J gene is TRBJ1-3, the V gene TRBV6-5; perhaps TRBD1 as D (6 bases). DNA of the CDR3: TGTGCCAGCAGCCCAAGGACAGTGGGCGGAAACACCATATATTTT. Translating it yields CASSPRTVGGNTIYF.